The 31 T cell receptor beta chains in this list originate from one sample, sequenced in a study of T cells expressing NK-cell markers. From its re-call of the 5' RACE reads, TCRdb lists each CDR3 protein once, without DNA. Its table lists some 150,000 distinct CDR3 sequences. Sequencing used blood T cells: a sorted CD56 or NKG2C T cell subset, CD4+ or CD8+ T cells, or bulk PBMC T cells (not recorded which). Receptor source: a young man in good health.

This CDR3 reads CASSQALQGAAGELFF. The chain links TRBV4-3 to TRBJ2-2; the TCRdb D gene call, TRBD1, has no DNA to confirm it. The CDR3 contains 16 residues. Germline V gives CDR1 LGHNA, CDR2 YSLEER.

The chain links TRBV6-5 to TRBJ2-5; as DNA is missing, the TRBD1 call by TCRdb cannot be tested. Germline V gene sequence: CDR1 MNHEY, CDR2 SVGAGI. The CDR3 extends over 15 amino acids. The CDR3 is CASSYGGTGAETQYF.

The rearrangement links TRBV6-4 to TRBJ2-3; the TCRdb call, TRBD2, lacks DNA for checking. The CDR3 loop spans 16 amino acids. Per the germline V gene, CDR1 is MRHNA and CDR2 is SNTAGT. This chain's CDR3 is CASSETASDTTDTQYF.

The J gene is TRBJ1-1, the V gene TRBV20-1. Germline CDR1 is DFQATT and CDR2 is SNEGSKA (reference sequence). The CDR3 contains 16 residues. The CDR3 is CSAREALVQTNTEAFF.

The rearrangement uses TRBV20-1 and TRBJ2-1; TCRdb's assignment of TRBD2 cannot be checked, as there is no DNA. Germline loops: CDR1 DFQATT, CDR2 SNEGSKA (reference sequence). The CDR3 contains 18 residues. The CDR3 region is CSARDIRRISGSYNEQFF.

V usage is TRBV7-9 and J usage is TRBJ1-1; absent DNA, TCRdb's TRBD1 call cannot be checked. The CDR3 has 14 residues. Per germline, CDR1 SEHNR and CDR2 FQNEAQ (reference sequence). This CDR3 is CASSLAIGASNAFF.

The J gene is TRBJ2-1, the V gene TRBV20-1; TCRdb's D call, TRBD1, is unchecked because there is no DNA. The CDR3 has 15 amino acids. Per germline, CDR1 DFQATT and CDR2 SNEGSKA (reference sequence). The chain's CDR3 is CSASVQVDSYNEQFF.

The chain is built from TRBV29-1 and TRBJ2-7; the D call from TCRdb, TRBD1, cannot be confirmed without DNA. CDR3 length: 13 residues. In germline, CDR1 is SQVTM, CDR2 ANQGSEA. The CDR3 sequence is CSVGTGARGEQYF.

CDR3 sequence: CSARDPEHMTQYF. The chain recombines TRBV20-1 with TRBJ2-3. The CDR3 spans 13 residues. Germline assignment: CDR1 DFQATT and CDR2 SNEGSKA (reference sequence).

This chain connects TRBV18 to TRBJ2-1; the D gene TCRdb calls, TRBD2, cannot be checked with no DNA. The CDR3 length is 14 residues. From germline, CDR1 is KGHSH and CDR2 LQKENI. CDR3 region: CASSPSRLHNEQFF.

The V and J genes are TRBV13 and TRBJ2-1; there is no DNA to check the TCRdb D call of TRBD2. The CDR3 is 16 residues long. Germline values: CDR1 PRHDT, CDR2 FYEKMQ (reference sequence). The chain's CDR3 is CASSRSAGLGYNEQFF. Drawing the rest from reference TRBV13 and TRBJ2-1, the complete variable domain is AAGVIQSPRHLIKEKRETATLKCYPIPRHDTVYWYQQGPGQDPQFLISFYEKMQSDKGSIPDRFSAQQFSDYHSELNMSSLELGDSALYFCASSRSAGLGYNEQFFGPGTRLTVL.

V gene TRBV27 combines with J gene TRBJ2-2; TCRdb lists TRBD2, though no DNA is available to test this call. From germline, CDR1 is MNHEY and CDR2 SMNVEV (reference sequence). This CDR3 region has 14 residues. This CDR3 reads CASSLREGPGELFF.

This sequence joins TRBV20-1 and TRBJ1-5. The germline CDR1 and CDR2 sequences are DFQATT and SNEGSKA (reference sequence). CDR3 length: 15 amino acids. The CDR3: CSARVDGYSNQPQHF.

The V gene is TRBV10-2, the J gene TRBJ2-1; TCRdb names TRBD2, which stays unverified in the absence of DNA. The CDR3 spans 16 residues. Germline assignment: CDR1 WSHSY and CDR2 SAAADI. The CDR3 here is CASSEWGGPSYNEQFF.

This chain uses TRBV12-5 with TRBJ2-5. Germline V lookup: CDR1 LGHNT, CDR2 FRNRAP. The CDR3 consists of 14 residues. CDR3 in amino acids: CASCLGAYQETQYF.

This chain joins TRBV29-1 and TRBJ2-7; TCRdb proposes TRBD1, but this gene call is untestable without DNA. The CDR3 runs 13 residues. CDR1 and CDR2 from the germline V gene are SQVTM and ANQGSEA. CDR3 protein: CSVVETDRGEQYF.

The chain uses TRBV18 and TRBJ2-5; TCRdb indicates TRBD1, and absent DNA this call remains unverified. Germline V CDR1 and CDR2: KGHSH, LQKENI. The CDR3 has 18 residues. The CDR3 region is CASSPRRGTGESPETQYF.

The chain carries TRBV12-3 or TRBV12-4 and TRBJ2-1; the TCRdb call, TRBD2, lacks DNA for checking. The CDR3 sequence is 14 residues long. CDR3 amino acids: CASRASGGNNEQFF.

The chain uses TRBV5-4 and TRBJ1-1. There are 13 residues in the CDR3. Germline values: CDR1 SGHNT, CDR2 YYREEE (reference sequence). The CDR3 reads CASSHRSNTEAFF. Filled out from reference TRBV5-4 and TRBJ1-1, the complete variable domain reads ETGVTQSPTHLIKTRGQQVTLRCSSQSGHNTVSWYQQALGQGPQFIFQYYREEENGRGNFPPRFSGLQFPNYSSELNVNALELDDSALYLCASSHRSNTEAFFGQGTRLTVV.

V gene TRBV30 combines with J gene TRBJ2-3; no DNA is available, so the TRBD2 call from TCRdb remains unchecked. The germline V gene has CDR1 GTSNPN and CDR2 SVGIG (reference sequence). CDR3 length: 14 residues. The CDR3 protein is CAWSVVLAWDTQYF.

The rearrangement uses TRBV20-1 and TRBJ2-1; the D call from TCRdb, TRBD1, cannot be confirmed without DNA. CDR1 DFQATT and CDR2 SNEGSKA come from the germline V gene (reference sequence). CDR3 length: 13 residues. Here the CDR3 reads CSGVSEKGDEQFF.

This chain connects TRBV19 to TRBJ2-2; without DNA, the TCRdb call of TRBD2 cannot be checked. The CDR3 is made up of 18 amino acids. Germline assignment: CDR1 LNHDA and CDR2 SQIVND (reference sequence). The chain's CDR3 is CASSTAYNRLAGAGELFF.

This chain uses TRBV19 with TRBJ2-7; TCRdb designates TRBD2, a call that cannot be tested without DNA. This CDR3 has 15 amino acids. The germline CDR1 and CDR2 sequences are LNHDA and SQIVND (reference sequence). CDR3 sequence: CASSWTSGLEYEQYF.

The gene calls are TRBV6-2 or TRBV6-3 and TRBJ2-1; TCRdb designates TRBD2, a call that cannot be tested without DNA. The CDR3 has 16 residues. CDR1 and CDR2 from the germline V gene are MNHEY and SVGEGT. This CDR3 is CASSYGLAGDTDEQFF.

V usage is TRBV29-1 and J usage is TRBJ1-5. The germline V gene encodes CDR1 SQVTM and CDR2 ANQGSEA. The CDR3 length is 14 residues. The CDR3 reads CSVAGWESNQPQHF.

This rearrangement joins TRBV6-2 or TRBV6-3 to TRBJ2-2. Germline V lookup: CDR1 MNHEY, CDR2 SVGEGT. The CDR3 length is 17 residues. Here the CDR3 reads CASSYSRKSSDTGELFF.

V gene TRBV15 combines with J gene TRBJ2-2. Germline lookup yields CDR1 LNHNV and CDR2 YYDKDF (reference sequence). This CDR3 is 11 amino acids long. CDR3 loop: CATRGSGELFF.

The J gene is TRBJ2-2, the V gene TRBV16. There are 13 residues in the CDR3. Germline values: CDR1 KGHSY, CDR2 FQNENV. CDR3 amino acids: CASSQSEREELFF.

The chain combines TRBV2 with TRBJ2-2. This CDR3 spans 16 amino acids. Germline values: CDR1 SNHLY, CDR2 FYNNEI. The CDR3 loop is CASSDFSAETTGELFF.

CDR3: CASSTPGQGTHEQYF. V gene TRBV9 combines with J gene TRBJ2-7; no DNA is available, so the TRBD1 call from TCRdb remains unchecked. Germline V gives CDR1 SGDLS, CDR2 YYNGEE. This CDR3 comprises 15 residues.

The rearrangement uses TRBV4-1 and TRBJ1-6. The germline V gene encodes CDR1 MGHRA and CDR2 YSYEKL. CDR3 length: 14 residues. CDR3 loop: CASSPGTDNSPLHF.